The clone carrying this T cell receptor (beta chain) was detected once. Its specificity is not known. CDR1 and CDR2 from the germline V gene are SGHTA and FQGNSA. The CDR3 has 15 residues. Trimming shortened V by 5 bases and J by 3 bases, and 17 bases separated the two germline ends. The input for sorted-subset replicate PCRs was about 200 ng DNA, about 29,000 T cell genomes. Using immunoSEQ multiplex PCR, the repertoire was profiled, and TCRdb retains in-frame clones only, with some absent. Here the sample spans more than 1 million clones, roughly 74% being singletons. The sample comes from a study of shared clonotypes between healthy human individuals. Study-level points and caveats: Naive subsets generally exceeded memory subsets in estimated richness.

V and J are TRBV7-2 and TRBJ2-7; D is tentatively TRBD1 or TRBD2 (6 bases each). Sequencing was performed on memory CD4+ T cells from PBMCs. The subset was: CD45RA-negative fraction. The TCR was taken from a man aged 18 to 29 in good health. Some clones in this sample may be carry-over from other donors' samples. The CDR3 nucleotides are TGTGCCAGCAGCAGCGGCGGCAGGGGACTCTACGAGCAGTACTTC. Protein: CASSSGGRGLYEQYF.